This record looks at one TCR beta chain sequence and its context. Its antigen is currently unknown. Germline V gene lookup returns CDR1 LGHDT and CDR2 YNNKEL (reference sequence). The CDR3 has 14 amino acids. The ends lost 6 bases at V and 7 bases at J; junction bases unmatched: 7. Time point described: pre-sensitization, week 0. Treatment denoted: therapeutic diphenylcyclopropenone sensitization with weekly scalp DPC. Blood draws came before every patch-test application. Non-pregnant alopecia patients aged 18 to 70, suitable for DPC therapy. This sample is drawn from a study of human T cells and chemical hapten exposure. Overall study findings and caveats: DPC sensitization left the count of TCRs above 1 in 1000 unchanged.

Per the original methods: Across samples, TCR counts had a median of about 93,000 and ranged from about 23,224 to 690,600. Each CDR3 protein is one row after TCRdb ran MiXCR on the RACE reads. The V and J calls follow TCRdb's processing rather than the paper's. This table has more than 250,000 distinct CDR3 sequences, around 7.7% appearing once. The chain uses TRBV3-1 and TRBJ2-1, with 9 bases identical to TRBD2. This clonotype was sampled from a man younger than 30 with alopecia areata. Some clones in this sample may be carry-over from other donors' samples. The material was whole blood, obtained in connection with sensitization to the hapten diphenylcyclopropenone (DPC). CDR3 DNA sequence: TGTGCCAGCAGTCGAGCGGGGGGACGGAATGAGCAGTTCTTC. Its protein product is CASSRAGGRNEQFF.